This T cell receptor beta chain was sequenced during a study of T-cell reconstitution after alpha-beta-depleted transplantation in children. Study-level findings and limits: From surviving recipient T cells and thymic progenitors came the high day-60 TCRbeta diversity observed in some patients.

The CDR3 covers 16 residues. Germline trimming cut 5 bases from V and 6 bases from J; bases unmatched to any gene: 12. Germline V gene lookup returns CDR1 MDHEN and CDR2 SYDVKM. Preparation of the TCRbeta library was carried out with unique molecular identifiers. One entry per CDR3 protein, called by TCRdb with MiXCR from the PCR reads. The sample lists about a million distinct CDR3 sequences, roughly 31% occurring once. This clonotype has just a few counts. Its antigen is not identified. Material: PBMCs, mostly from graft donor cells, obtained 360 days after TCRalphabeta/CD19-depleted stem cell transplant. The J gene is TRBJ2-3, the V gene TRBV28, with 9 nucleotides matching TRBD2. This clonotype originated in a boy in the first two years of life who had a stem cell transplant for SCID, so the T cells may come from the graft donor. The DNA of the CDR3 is TGTGCCAGCAGTCCCACCCTGCGGGGGGGCGGGGATACGCAGTATTTT. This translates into CASSPTLRGGGDTQYF.